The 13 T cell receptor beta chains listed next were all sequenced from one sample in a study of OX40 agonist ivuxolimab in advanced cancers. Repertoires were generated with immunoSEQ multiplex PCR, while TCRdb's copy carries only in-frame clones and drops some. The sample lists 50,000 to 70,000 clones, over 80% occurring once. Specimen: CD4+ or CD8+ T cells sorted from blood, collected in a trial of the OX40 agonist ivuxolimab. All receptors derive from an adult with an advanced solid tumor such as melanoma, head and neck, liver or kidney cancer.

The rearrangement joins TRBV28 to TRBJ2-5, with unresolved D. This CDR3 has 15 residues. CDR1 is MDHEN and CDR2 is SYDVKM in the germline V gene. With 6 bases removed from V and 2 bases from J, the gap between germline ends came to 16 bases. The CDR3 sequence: CASRGWVGLQETQYF. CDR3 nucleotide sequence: TGTGCCAGCAGGGGTTGGGTGGGCTTACAAGAGACCCAGTACTTC.

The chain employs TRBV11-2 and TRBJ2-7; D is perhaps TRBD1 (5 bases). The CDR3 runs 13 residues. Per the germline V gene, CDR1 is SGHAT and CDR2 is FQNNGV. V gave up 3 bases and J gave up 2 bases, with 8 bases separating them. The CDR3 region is CASSFGHPYEQYF. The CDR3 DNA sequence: TGTGCCAGCAGCTTCGGACACCCCTACGAGCAGTACTTC.

CDR3 amino acids: CASLIWTVNTEAFF. DNA of the CDR3: TGTGCCAGCTTGATCTGGACGGTGAACACTGAAGCTTTCTTT. This sequence joins TRBV6-1 and TRBJ1-1; D remains unclear. This CDR3 comprises 14 residues. Germline-derived CDR1 and CDR2 are MNHNS and SASEGT. Trimming cost V 8 bases and J 0 bases, with 13 bases left between them.

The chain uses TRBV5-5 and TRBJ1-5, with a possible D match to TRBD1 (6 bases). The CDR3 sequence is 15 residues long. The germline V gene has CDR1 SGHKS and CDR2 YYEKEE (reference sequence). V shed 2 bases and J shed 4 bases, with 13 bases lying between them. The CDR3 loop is CASSFRGQQNQPQHF. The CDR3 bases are TGTGCCAGCAGCTTTCGAGGACAGCAAAATCAGCCCCAGCATTTT.

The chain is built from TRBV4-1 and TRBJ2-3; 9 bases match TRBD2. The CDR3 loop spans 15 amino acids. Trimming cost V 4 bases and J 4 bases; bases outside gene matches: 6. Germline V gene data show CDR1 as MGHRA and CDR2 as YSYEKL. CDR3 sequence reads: CASSLIAGAADTQYF. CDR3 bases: TGCGCCAGCAGCCTAATAGCGGGAGCGGCAGATACGCAGTATTTT.

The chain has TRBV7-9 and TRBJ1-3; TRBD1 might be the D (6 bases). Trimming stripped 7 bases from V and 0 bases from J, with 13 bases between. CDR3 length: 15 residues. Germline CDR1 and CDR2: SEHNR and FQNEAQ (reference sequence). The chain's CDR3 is CASTTTGNSGNTIYF. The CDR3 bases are TGTGCCAGCACCACTACAGGGAACTCTGGAAACACCATATATTTT.

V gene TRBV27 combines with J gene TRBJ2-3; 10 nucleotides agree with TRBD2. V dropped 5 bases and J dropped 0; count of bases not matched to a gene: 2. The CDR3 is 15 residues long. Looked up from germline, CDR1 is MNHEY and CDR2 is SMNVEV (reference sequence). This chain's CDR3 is CASSIAGGSTDTQYF. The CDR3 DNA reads TGTGCCAGCAGTATAGCGGGAGGCAGCACAGATACGCAGTATTTT.

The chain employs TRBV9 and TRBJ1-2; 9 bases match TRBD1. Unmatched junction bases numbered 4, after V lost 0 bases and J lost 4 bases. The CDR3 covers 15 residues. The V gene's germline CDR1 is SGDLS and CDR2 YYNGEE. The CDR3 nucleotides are TGTGCCAGCAGCGTAGCGACAGGGGGGAGCTATGGCTACACCTTC. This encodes CASSVATGGSYGYTF.

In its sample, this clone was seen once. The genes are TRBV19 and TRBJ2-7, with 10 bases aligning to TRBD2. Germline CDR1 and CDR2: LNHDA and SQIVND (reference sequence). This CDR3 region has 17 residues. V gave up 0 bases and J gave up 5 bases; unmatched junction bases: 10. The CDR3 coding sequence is TGTGCCAGTAGTATAGATGGCGGTAGCGGGAGGTTAAACGAGCAGTACTTC. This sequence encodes CASSIDGGSGRLNEQYF.

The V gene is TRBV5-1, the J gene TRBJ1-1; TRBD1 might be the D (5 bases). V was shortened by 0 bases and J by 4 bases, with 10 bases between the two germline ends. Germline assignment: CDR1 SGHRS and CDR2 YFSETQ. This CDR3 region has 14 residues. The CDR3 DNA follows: TGCGCCAGCAGCTTGGGTCAGGGCGGCACTGAAGCTTTCTTT. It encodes CASSLGQGGTEAFF.

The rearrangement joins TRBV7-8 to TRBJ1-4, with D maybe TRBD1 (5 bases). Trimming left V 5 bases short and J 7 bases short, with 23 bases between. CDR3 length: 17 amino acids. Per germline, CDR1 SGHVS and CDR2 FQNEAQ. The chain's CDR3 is CASSPLLSGSLSEKLFF. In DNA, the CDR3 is TGTGCCAGCAGCCCACTCTTATCAGGGTCACTTAGTGAAAAACTGTTTTTT.

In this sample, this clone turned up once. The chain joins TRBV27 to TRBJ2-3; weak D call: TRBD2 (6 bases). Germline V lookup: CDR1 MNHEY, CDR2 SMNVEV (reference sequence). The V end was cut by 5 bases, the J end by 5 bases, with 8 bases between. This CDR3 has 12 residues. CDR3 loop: CASSKTRDTQYF. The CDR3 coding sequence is TGTGCCAGCAGTAAGACTAGAGATACGCAGTATTTT.

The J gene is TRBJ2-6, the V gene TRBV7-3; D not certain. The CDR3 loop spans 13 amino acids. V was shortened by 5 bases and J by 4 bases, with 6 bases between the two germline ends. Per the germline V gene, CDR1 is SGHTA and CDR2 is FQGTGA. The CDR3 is CASSPLGANVLTF. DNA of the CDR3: TGTGCCAGCAGCCCCCTGGGGGCCAACGTCCTGACTTTC.